What follows describes a single T cell receptor (beta chain). The antigen remains unidentified. This entry comes from a study of T cell responses to AZD1222 COVID-19 vaccine. In germline, CDR1 is LNHDA, CDR2 SQIVND (reference sequence). CDR3 length: 14 amino acids. Trimming cost V 5 bases and J 3 bases, with 12 bases left between them. Clones were sequenced by immunoSEQ multiplex PCR, and TCRdb holds only the in-frame ones, with some missing. The sample has 90,000 to 100,000 clones; around nine tenths are singletons. Study conclusions and caveats: White British people made up most donors, females outnumbered males, and clonal diversity was possibly underestimated.

The clonotype comes from an adult in good health. The sample here was peripheral blood, taken on day 0 of AZD1222 vaccination. The chain recombines TRBV19 with TRBJ2-3, with D perhaps TRBD2 (5 bases). The CDR3 reads CASSGRTGTDTQYF. In DNA form, the CDR3 reads TGTGCCAGTAGTGGACGGACGGGAACAGATACGCAGTATTTT. The full variable domain, in which reference TRBV19 and TRBJ2-3 provide the parts outside the CDR3, is DGGITQSPKYLFRKEGQNVTLSCEQNLNHDAMYWYRQDPGQGLRLIYYSQIVNDFQKGDIAEGYSVSREKKESFPLTVTSAQKNPTAFYLCASSGRTGTDTQYFGPGTRLTVL.